Listed below are T cell receptor beta chains from one sample, sequenced in a study of blood T cell repertoires in COVID-19. The repertoire was sequenced with immunoSEQ multiplex PCR; TCRdb's copy has only in-frame clones and lacks some. Here the sample spans about 190,000 clones, about 86% being singletons. The sample comprised peripheral blood. These receptors were obtained from a woman aged 18-30 years who had recovered from COVID-19. The CDR3 runs from the conserved cysteine through the conserved F or W. Fields, in order: clone size, J gene, D gene, V gene, CDR3 protein, CDR3 DNA. A D gene is named only where the DNA matches it firmly. Rows may omit the clone size; those that give it use once, few, many or a size class.

abundance: NA; j_gene: TRBJ2-7; d_gene: TRBD2; v_gene: TRBV29-1; CDR3aa: CSVGLPGGASYEQYF; CDR3nt: TGCAGCGTGGGCCTTCCCGGGGGGGCCTCCTACGAGCAGTACTTC
abundance: NA; j_gene: TRBJ1-1; d_gene: NA; v_gene: TRBV6-2/TRBV6-3; CDR3aa: CASNPRANTEAFF; CDR3nt: TGTGCCAGCAACCCGAGGGCGAACACTGAAGCTTTCTTT
abundance: NA; j_gene: TRBJ1-5; d_gene: TRBD1; v_gene: TRBV2; CDR3aa: CASSGGQGALSNQPQHF; CDR3nt: TGTGCCAGCAGTGGGGGACAGGGGGCCCTTAGCAATCAGCCCCAGCATTTT
abundance: NA; j_gene: TRBJ2-3; d_gene: TRBD2; v_gene: TRBV5-4; CDR3aa: CASSFISSGGYTDTQYF; CDR3nt: TGTGCCAGCAGCTTCATCTCTAGCGGGGGGTATACAGATACGCAGTATTTT
abundance: NA; j_gene: TRBJ1-2; d_gene: NA; v_gene: TRBV7-9; CDR3aa: CASSSRGDGYGYTF; CDR3nt: TGTGCCAGCAGCTCACGGGGGGACGGCTATGGCTACACCTTC
abundance: NA; j_gene: TRBJ2-3; d_gene: NA; v_gene: TRBV6-2/TRBV6-3; CDR3aa: CASSLQGADTQYF; CDR3nt: TGTGCCAGCAGTCTCCAGGGCGCAGATACGCAGTATTTT
abundance: NA; j_gene: TRBJ1-1; d_gene: NA; v_gene: TRBV5-6; CDR3aa: CASSLPTGGTEAFF; CDR3nt: TGTGCCAGCAGCTTGCCGACAGGAGGTACTGAAGCTTTCTTT
abundance: NA; j_gene: TRBJ2-5; d_gene: TRBD1; v_gene: TRBV15; CDR3aa: CATSTGTGQETQYF; CDR3nt: TGTGCCACCAGCACCGGGACAGGCCAAGAGACCCAGTACTTC
abundance: NA; j_gene: TRBJ1-3; d_gene: NA; v_gene: TRBV16; CDR3aa: CASSQFHPGQTSGNTIYF; CDR3nt: TGTGCCAGCAGCCAATTTCATCCTGGGCAGACCTCTGGAAACACCATATATTTT
abundance: NA; j_gene: TRBJ2-5; d_gene: NA; v_gene: TRBV6-6; CDR3aa: CASSYIRETQYF; CDR3nt: TGTGCCAGCAGTTACATTCGGGAGACCCAGTACTTC
abundance: NA; j_gene: TRBJ1-5; d_gene: NA; v_gene: TRBV11-2; CDR3aa: CASSLVSGQPQHF; CDR3nt: TGTGCCAGCAGCTTAGTGTCCGGTCAGCCCCAGCATTTT
abundance: NA; j_gene: TRBJ1-3; d_gene: NA; v_gene: TRBV7-9; CDR3aa: CASRLASGNTIYF; CDR3nt: TGTGCCAGCAGGCTGGCCTCTGGAAACACCATATATTTT
abundance: NA; j_gene: TRBJ2-3; d_gene: TRBD2; v_gene: TRBV27; CDR3aa: CASSFTGGRLDTQYF; CDR3nt: TGTGCCAGCAGTTTTACGGGAGGGAGGTTAGATACGCAGTATTTT
abundance: NA; j_gene: TRBJ2-7; d_gene: TRBD1; v_gene: TRBV4-3; CDR3aa: CASSRGQGAYEQYF; CDR3nt: TGCGCCAGCAGCCGGGGGCAGGGGGCCTACGAGCAGTACTTC
abundance: NA; j_gene: TRBJ1-1; d_gene: TRBD1; v_gene: TRBV3-1/TRBV3-2; CDR3aa: CASSLTEGARDTEAFF; CDR3nt: TGTGCCAGCAGCCTAACCGAGGGGGCGAGAGACACTGAAGCTTTCTTT
abundance: NA; j_gene: TRBJ1-5; d_gene: TRBD1; v_gene: TRBV6-6; CDR3aa: CASSYGDSLNQPQHF; CDR3nt: TGTGCCAGCAGTTACGGGGACAGCCTCAATCAGCCCCAGCATTTT
abundance: NA; j_gene: TRBJ2-3; d_gene: TRBD1; v_gene: TRBV24-1; CDR3aa: CATSGTGGAGRDTQYF; CDR3nt: TGTGCCACCAGTGGGACAGGGGGCGCAGGTCGAGATACGCAGTATTTT
abundance: NA; j_gene: TRBJ2-3; d_gene: TRBD1; v_gene: TRBV19; CDR3aa: CASTRTGRADTQYF; CDR3nt: TGTGCCAGTACCCGGACAGGGCGGGCAGATACGCAGTATTTT
abundance: NA; j_gene: TRBJ2-5; d_gene: TRBD1; v_gene: TRBV9; CDR3aa: CASSVGTGQETQYF; CDR3nt: TGTGCCAGCAGCGTCGGGACAGGCCAAGAGACCCAGTACTTC
abundance: NA; j_gene: TRBJ2-1; d_gene: TRBD1; v_gene: TRBV18; CDR3aa: CASSPLRQGYNEQFF; CDR3nt: TGTGCCAGCTCACCACTTCGACAGGGCTACAATGAGCAGTTCTTC
abundance: NA; j_gene: TRBJ2-7; d_gene: NA; v_gene: TRBV6-5; CDR3aa: CATQDRILYEQYF; CDR3nt: TGTGCCACCCAGGACAGAATCCTATACGAGCAGTACTTC
abundance: NA; j_gene: TRBJ2-3; d_gene: NA; v_gene: TRBV7-2; CDR3aa: CASRPSGSRGDTQYF; CDR3nt: TGTGCCAGCAGGCCAAGCGGTTCTCGCGGGGATACGCAGTATTTT
abundance: NA; j_gene: TRBJ2-7; d_gene: TRBD1; v_gene: TRBV27; CDR3aa: CASSPSPGTVSSYEQYF; CDR3nt: TGTGCCAGCAGTCCTTCCCCCGGGACAGTGAGCTCCTACGAGCAGTACTTC
abundance: once; j_gene: TRBJ1-1; d_gene: NA; v_gene: TRBV5-1; CDR3aa: CASSFLGGGNTEAFF; CDR3nt: TGCGCCAGCAGCTTTTTGGGGGGAGGGAACACTGAAGCTTTCTTT
abundance: NA; j_gene: TRBJ1-1; d_gene: TRBD1; v_gene: TRBV5-8; CDR3aa: CASSLGQGGDTEAFF; CDR3nt: TGTGCCAGCAGCCTCGGACAGGGAGGAGACACTGAAGCTTTCTTT
abundance: NA; j_gene: TRBJ2-2; d_gene: TRBD2; v_gene: TRBV9; CDR3aa: CASRTGTSGPGELFF; CDR3nt: TGTGCCAGCAGAACCGGGACTAGCGGTCCCGGGGAGCTGTTTTTT
abundance: NA; j_gene: TRBJ1-1; d_gene: TRBD1; v_gene: TRBV19; CDR3aa: CASSMGQVTTEAFF; CDR3nt: TGTGCCAGTAGTATGGGACAGGTGACCACTGAAGCTTTCTTT